The present entry profiles one T cell receptor beta chain with its context. Authors' analysis steps: Amplified reference gene primers provided the basis for estimating nucleated cell counts. TCRdb keeps only in-frame clones here, not all; method: immunoSEQ multiplex PCR. For V, J and clone size, that table is used; D and trimming come from the DNA. Of around 260,000 clones in the sample, about 80% were seen once. These data belong to a study of blood T cell repertoires in COVID-19. Looking at the study overall: Samples came from the United States, Italy and Spain, spanning acute and convalescent COVID-19.

Trimming cost V 0 bases and J 7 bases, with 13 bases left between them. This CDR3 region has 16 residues. Germline CDR1 MNHNS, CDR2 SASEGT. This sequence was found in a man aged 25-40 years with acute COVID-19. The chain joins TRBV6-1 to TRBJ1-6; D call uncertain. The material sequenced was PBMCs or T cells enriched from blood (not recorded which). CDR3 DNA sequence: TGTGCCAGCAGTGAAGCGGCGTCCACACTAAATTCACCCCTCCACTTT. Its translation: CASSEAASTLNSPLHF.